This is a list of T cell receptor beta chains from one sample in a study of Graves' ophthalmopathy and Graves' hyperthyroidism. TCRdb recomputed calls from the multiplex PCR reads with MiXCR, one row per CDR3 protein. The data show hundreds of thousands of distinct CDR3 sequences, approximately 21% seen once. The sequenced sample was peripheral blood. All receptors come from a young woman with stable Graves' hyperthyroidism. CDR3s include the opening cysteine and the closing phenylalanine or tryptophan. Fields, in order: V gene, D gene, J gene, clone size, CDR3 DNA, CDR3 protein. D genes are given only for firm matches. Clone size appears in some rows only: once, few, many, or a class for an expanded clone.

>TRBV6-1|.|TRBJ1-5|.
TGTGCCAGCAGTCCAGGGTTGAGGGATCAGCCCCAGCATTTT
CASSPGLRDQPQHF
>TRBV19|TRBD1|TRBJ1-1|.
TGTGCCAGTAGTACCAGGACAGGGTGGACTTGGGGCCCTGACACTGAAGCTTTCTTT
CASSTRTGWTWGPDTEAFF
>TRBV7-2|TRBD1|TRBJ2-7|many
TGTGCCAGCAGCCCCTGGGACAGGGAATCCGAGCAGTACTTC
CASSPWDRESEQYF
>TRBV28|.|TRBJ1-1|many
TGTGCCAGCACGGCCGGCTTTAACACTGAAGCTTTCTTT
CASTAGFNTEAFF
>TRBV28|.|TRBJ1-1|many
TGTGCCAGCAGCCCCCCCCCCCACAGGGTGATGAACACTGAAGCTTTCTTT
CASSPPPHRVMNTEAFF
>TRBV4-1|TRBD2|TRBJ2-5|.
TGCGCCAGCAGCCAAGAAACATGGACTAGCGCCTACCAAGAGACCCAGTACTTC
CASSQETWTSAYQETQYF
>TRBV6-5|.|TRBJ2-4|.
TGTGCCAGCAGCGGGTTGGGCAAAAACATTCAGTACTTC
CASSGLGKNIQYF
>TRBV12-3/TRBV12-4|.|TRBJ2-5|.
TGTGCCAGCCGCACTTCGGAGACCCAGTACTTC
CASRTSETQYF
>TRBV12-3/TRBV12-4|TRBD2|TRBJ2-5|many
TGTGCCAGCACCTTACTAGCGGGAGGTGAGACCCAGTACTTC
CASTLLAGGETQYF
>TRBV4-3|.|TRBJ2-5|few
TGCGCCAGCAGCCAAGATTTGGCGATAGCGAAGACCCGGTACTTC
CASSQDLAIAKTRYF
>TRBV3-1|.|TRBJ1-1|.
TGTGCCAGCAGCCAAGCGGGGGCTGAAGCTTTCTTT
CASSQAGAEAFF
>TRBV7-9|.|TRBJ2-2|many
TGTGCCAGCAGCCGTGCCGTCGCGAACACCGGGGAGCTGTTTTTT
CASSRAVANTGELFF
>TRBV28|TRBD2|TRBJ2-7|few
TGTGCCAGCCACCCCGGGACTAGCTTTGGCGAGCAGTACTTC
CASHPGTSFGEQYF
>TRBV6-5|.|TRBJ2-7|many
TGTGCCAGCAGTTACTCGACAGGAAGGTTGCCCTACGAGCAGTACTTC
CASSYSTGRLPYEQYF
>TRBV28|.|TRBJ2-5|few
TGTGCCAGCAGTCGCGGTGGAGGGAAAGGTCCACAAGAGACCCAGTACTTC
CASSRGGGKGPQETQYF
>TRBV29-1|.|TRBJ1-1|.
TGCAGCGTGACGAGATGGGAAGGGCACACTGAAGCTTTCTTT
CSVTRWEGHTEAFF
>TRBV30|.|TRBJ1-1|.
TGTGCCTGGAGTCCCCTAGGACAGATAAACACTGAAGCTTTCTTT
CAWSPLGQINTEAFF
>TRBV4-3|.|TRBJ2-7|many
TGCGCCAGCAGCCAAGCGTATACGGACTCCTACGAGCAGTACTTC
CASSQAYTDSYEQYF
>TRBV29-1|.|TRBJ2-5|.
TGCAGCGTTGCCTTGGTTGCCGGGGGAGCGGAGACCCAGTACTTC
CSVALVAGGAETQYF
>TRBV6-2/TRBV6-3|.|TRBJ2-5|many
TGTGCCAGCAGTTTTGCACCCGGGGAGACCCAGTACTTC
CASSFAPGETQYF
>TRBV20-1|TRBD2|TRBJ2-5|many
TGCAGTGCTACCGGACTAGCGGGAGTGGAGACCCAGTACTTC
CSATGLAGVETQYF
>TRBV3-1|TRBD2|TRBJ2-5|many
TGTGCCAGCAGCCAAGATACTAGCGGGTATGAAGAGACCCAGTACTTC
CASSQDTSGYEETQYF
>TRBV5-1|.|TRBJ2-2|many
TGCGCCAGCAGCTCCAGCCCGGATACCCGGGCCGGGGAGCTGTTTTTT
CASSSSPDTRAGELFF
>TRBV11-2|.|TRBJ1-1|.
TGTGCCAGCAGCTCTTTTAGGAGACAAACTGAAGCTTTCTTT
CASSSFRRQTEAFF
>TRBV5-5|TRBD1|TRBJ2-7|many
TGTGCCAGCAGCCCATTCCGGACAGGGTCAGTCGGCGAGCAATACTTC
CASSPFRTGSVGEQYF
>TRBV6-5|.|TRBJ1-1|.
TGTGCCAGCAGTTACAAGGAAGACGGGAACACTGAAGCTTTCTTT
CASSYKEDGNTEAFF
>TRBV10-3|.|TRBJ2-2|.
TGTGCCATCAGTGAGTCCGGGGGCCTCGGCACCGGGGAGCTGTTTTTT
CAISESGGLGTGELFF
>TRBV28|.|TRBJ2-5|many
TGTGCCAGCAGTGACAGCGGAGGGGGAGAGACCCAGTACTTC
CASSDSGGGETQYF